The following is a TCR beta chain sequence with its context. Original analysis: Quantification of nucleated cells was approximated via reference gene primer amplification. Assay: immunoSEQ multiplex PCR; the TCRdb copy retains only in-frame clones and omits some. V and J calls and clone size follow that table, whereas D and trimming were derived from the DNA. The sample records 150,000 to 200,000 clones, about nine tenths being singletons. CDR3 length: 14 amino acids. Germline V gene sequence: CDR1 SGHAT, CDR2 FQNNGV. V dropped 0 bases and J dropped 3 bases, with 8 bases sitting between them. The entry originates in a study of blood T cell repertoires in COVID-19. Study details: The United States, Italy and Spain were the sources of the acute and convalescent COVID-19 samples. From T cells, B-cell-depleted T cells, or PBMCs came the material, which was cDNA or gDNA.

This TCR came from a man aged 18-30 years who had recovered from COVID-19. The V gene is TRBV11-2, the J gene TRBJ2-5, with D perhaps matching TRBD2 (5 bases). Input material: peripheral blood. The CDR3 DNA reads TGTGCCAGCAGCTTAGACGGACTTAAAGAGACCCAGTACTTC. Protein product: CASSLDGLKETQYF.